Listed below are T cell receptor beta chains from one sample, sequenced in a study of T cells expressing NK-cell markers. With the 5' RACE reads reprocessed, TCRdb shows one record per CDR3 protein and no DNA. Here the sample table reports about 390,000 distinct CDR3 sequences. Specimen: blood T cells: a sorted CD56 or NKG2C T cell subset, CD4+ or CD8+ T cells, or bulk PBMC T cells (not recorded which). The source of these receptors is a woman aged 45-59 years in good health. Each CDR3 is given with its conserved first and last residue.

CDR3aa: CATSRDFGRRETQYF
j_gene: TRBJ2-5
v_gene: TRBV15
len: 15

CDR3aa: CATSDPGTGIKTQYF
j_gene: TRBJ2-5
v_gene: TRBV24-1
len: 15

CDR3aa: CASSRDRVLTDTQYF
j_gene: TRBJ2-3
v_gene: TRBV12-3/TRBV12-4
len: 15

CDR3aa: CASSLAPSGRAGYEQFF
j_gene: TRBJ2-1
v_gene: TRBV7-9
len: 17

CDR3aa: CASSVRGTEAFF
j_gene: TRBJ1-1
v_gene: TRBV19
len: 12

CDR3aa: CASAGRETETQYF
j_gene: TRBJ2-5
v_gene: TRBV4-2
len: 13

CDR3aa: CASRRNTDNTQYF
j_gene: TRBJ2-3
v_gene: TRBV5-1
len: 13

CDR3aa: CASSFGTGGTEAFF
j_gene: TRBJ1-1
v_gene: TRBV12-3/TRBV12-4
len: 14

CDR3aa: CATAGAGATDTQYF
j_gene: TRBJ2-3
v_gene: TRBV12-3/TRBV12-4
len: 14

CDR3aa: CASSLWDTVNYSNQPQHF
j_gene: TRBJ1-5
v_gene: TRBV12-3/TRBV12-4
len: 18

CDR3aa: CASSADRGQGKTTDTQYF
j_gene: TRBJ2-3
v_gene: TRBV5-1
len: 18

CDR3aa: CAIPHPQLPYGYTF
j_gene: TRBJ1-2
v_gene: TRBV10-3
len: 14

CDR3aa: CASSQAGAPDTDTQYF
j_gene: TRBJ2-3
v_gene: TRBV5-6
len: 16

CDR3aa: CASSTRQGITEAFF
j_gene: TRBJ1-1
v_gene: TRBV11-3
len: 14

CDR3aa: CASSPNQKSYTF
j_gene: TRBJ1-2
v_gene: TRBV5-6
len: 12

CDR3aa: CSARAETGANYGYTF
j_gene: TRBJ1-2
v_gene: TRBV20-1
len: 15

CDR3aa: CASGRPGQPQETQYF
j_gene: TRBJ2-5
v_gene: TRBV12-5
len: 15

CDR3aa: CASSPYAQIYNYEQYF
j_gene: TRBJ2-7
v_gene: TRBV7-9
len: 16

CDR3aa: CASSQVRDEQFF
j_gene: TRBJ2-1
v_gene: TRBV4-1
len: 12

CDR3aa: CAISEPGLAIEQYF
j_gene: TRBJ2-7
v_gene: TRBV10-3
len: 14

CDR3aa: CASSLGMQGVGKAFF
j_gene: TRBJ1-1
v_gene: TRBV5-1
len: 15

CDR3aa: CAPPSEKGGTQYF
j_gene: TRBJ2-3
v_gene: TRBV6-2/TRBV6-3
len: 13

CDR3aa: CASLLGSSTGELFF
j_gene: TRBJ2-2
v_gene: TRBV12-3/TRBV12-4
len: 14

CDR3aa: CASSFRGGTTNTEAFF
j_gene: TRBJ1-1
v_gene: TRBV5-5
len: 16

CDR3aa: CASSLLGAEPYEQYF
j_gene: TRBJ2-7
v_gene: TRBV27
len: 15

CDR3aa: CSVVRQERQAFF
j_gene: TRBJ1-1
v_gene: TRBV29-1
len: 12

CDR3aa: CASSRGLAGESYEQYF
j_gene: TRBJ2-7
v_gene: TRBV3-1
len: 16

CDR3aa: CASSDTINYGYTF
j_gene: TRBJ1-2
v_gene: TRBV10-1
len: 13

CDR3aa: CASSLDLSGGSGELFF
j_gene: TRBJ2-2
v_gene: TRBV11-3
len: 16

CDR3aa: CSARAVGGRGTDTQYF
j_gene: TRBJ2-3
v_gene: TRBV20-1
len: 16

CDR3aa: CASSLGRDNQPQHF
j_gene: TRBJ1-5
v_gene: TRBV6-5
len: 14

CDR3aa: CSARGGQTSYNEQFF
j_gene: TRBJ2-1
v_gene: TRBV20-1
len: 15

CDR3aa: CASSSGKLTGVLRAAEAFF
j_gene: TRBJ1-1
v_gene: TRBV7-9
len: 19

CDR3aa: CASSFLRIAGGAPDTQYF
j_gene: TRBJ2-3
v_gene: TRBV5-1
len: 18

CDR3aa: CALWGSAEAFF
j_gene: TRBJ1-1
v_gene: TRBV30
len: 11

CDR3aa: CASSYGYGYTF
j_gene: TRBJ1-2
v_gene: TRBV12-3/TRBV12-4
len: 11

CDR3aa: CASSLTFGYNEQFF
j_gene: TRBJ2-1
v_gene: TRBV7-9
len: 14

CDR3aa: CASSGGENYGYTF
j_gene: TRBJ1-2
v_gene: TRBV5-1
len: 13

CDR3aa: CSVKGLGSTYEQYF
j_gene: TRBJ2-7
v_gene: TRBV29-1
len: 14

CDR3aa: CATSGGKGALQWEQFF
j_gene: TRBJ2-1
v_gene: TRBV24-1
len: 16

CDR3aa: CASSPLKTAGSNEQFF
j_gene: TRBJ2-1
v_gene: TRBV4-2
len: 16

CDR3aa: CASRPSGRAYTDTQYF
j_gene: TRBJ2-3
v_gene: TRBV7-9
len: 16

CDR3aa: CASSEGTRSTDTQYF
j_gene: TRBJ2-3
v_gene: TRBV5-1
len: 15

CDR3aa: CASSLGQNSNQPQHF
j_gene: TRBJ1-5
v_gene: TRBV5-1
len: 15

CDR3aa: CASSQVEGGYEQYF
j_gene: TRBJ2-7
v_gene: TRBV4-1
len: 14

CDR3aa: CSVEGGTSEYNEQFF
j_gene: TRBJ2-1
v_gene: TRBV29-1
len: 15

CDR3aa: CASSLRDRNNEQFF
j_gene: TRBJ2-1
v_gene: TRBV12-3/TRBV12-4
len: 14

CDR3aa: CASSTDTPYGYTF
j_gene: TRBJ1-2
v_gene: TRBV7-8
len: 13

CDR3aa: CASSETSAYNEQFF
j_gene: TRBJ2-1
v_gene: TRBV10-1
len: 14

CDR3aa: CATSRSQSTRWETQYF
j_gene: TRBJ2-5
v_gene: TRBV15
len: 16